This is a list of T cell receptor beta chains from one sample in a study of shared clonotypes between healthy human individuals. Using immunoSEQ multiplex PCR, the repertoire was profiled, and TCRdb retains in-frame clones only, with some absent. Here the sample spans more than 2,000,000 clones, around nine tenths being singletons. Sample: naive CD4+ T cells sorted from blood. Every receptor here comes from a man in his late teens or twenties in good health. Both conserved end residues are part of each CDR3. D genes are given only for firm matches. Not all rows give a size; the values are once, few, many and, for expanded clones, a class.

v_gene: TRBV27; j_gene: TRBJ1-2; abundance: .; d_gene: .; CDR3aa: CASSLEAGSNYGYTF; CDR3nt: TGTGCCAGCAGTTTAGAAGCAGGGAGTAACTATGGCTACACCTTC
v_gene: TRBV7-2; j_gene: TRBJ1-2; abundance: once; d_gene: .; CDR3aa: CASSLARVSYGYTF; CDR3nt: TGTGCCAGCAGCTTAGCGCGGGTGTCCTATGGCTACACCTTC
v_gene: TRBV6-1; j_gene: TRBJ1-1; abundance: once; d_gene: TRBD1; CDR3aa: CASSDIRGAGSGEAFF; CDR3nt: TGTGCCAGCAGTGATATCAGGGGGGCTGGAAGTGGTGAAGCTTTCTTT
v_gene: TRBV4-1; j_gene: TRBJ2-7; abundance: .; d_gene: TRBD1; CDR3aa: CASSRGQGLFEQYF; CDR3nt: TGCGCCAGCAGCCGGGGACAGGGTCTGTTCGAGCAGTACTTC
v_gene: TRBV10-3; j_gene: TRBJ2-1; abundance: .; d_gene: TRBD2; CDR3aa: CAISDPRTSGGAPYNEQFF; CDR3nt: TGTGCCATCAGTGATCCCCGGACTAGCGGAGGGGCCCCTTACAATGAGCAGTTCTTC
v_gene: TRBV7-8; j_gene: TRBJ2-3; abundance: .; d_gene: TRBD1; CDR3aa: CASLARPQGARVVNTQYF; CDR3nt: TGTGCCAGCCTTGCACGACCACAGGGGGCTCGCGTAGTAAATACGCAGTATTTT
v_gene: TRBV4-1; j_gene: TRBJ1-2; abundance: .; d_gene: TRBD1; CDR3aa: CASSSRDRDGYTF; CDR3nt: TGCGCCAGCAGCAGCCGCGACAGGGATGGCTACACCTTC
v_gene: TRBV6-6; j_gene: TRBJ2-5; abundance: once; d_gene: .; CDR3aa: CASSYPGVRETQYF; CDR3nt: TGTGCCAGCAGTTACCCAGGGGTGAGGGAGACCCAGTACTTC
v_gene: TRBV28; j_gene: TRBJ2-5; abundance: .; d_gene: .; CDR3aa: CASSPELRKTQYF; CDR3nt: TGTGCCAGCAGTCCCGAGTTGAGGAAGACCCAGTACTTC
v_gene: TRBV6-1; j_gene: TRBJ2-7; abundance: .; d_gene: .; CDR3aa: CASSGRGARGDYEQYF; CDR3nt: TGTGCCAGCAGTGGTAGGGGGGCGAGGGGCGATTACGAGCAGTACTTC
v_gene: TRBV19; j_gene: TRBJ1-5; abundance: .; d_gene: .; CDR3aa: CASSIPQTGNGNQPQHF; CDR3nt: TGTGCCAGTAGTATCCCTCAAACAGGGAACGGCAATCAGCCCCAGCATTTT
v_gene: TRBV28; j_gene: TRBJ2-7; abundance: .; d_gene: .; CDR3aa: CASSLRGYEQYF; CDR3nt: TGTGCCAGCAGTCTCCGGGGATACGAGCAGTACTTC
v_gene: TRBV4-1; j_gene: TRBJ2-6; abundance: .; d_gene: .; CDR3aa: CASSQWGFRDGISGANVLTF; CDR3nt: TGCGCCAGCAGCCAATGGGGTTTTAGGGACGGTATCTCTGGGGCCAACGTCCTGACTTTC
v_gene: TRBV30; j_gene: TRBJ1-2; abundance: .; d_gene: .; CDR3aa: CAWSDHRDGYTF; CDR3nt: TGTGCCTGGAGTGACCACAGGGATGGCTACACCTTC
v_gene: TRBV29-1; j_gene: TRBJ2-5; abundance: .; d_gene: .; CDR3aa: CSVEVKEETQYF; CDR3nt: TGCAGCGTTGAGGTTAAGGAAGAGACCCAGTACTTC
v_gene: TRBV30; j_gene: TRBJ1-1; abundance: few; d_gene: .; CDR3aa: CAWSPGYAEAFF; CDR3nt: TGTGCCTGGAGCCCAGGGTACGCTGAAGCTTTCTTT
v_gene: TRBV6-5; j_gene: TRBJ2-4; abundance: .; d_gene: TRBD2; CDR3aa: CASSYRGRGDIQYF; CDR3nt: TGTGCCAGCAGTTACCGCGGGAGGGGAGACATTCAGTACTTC
v_gene: TRBV28; j_gene: TRBJ1-1; abundance: .; d_gene: TRBD1; CDR3aa: CASSSWDRVTEAFF; CDR3nt: TGTGCCAGCAGTTCTTGGGACAGGGTTACTGAAGCTTTCTTT
v_gene: TRBV19; j_gene: TRBJ2-7; abundance: .; d_gene: .; CDR3aa: CASSIAGPYEQYF; CDR3nt: TGTGCCAGTAGTATAGCGGGGCCCTACGAGCAGTACTTC
v_gene: TRBV5-1; j_gene: TRBJ2-5; abundance: .; d_gene: TRBD1; CDR3aa: CASSSGGQLETQYF; CDR3nt: TGCGCCAGCAGCTCAGGGGGACAACTGGAGACCCAGTACTTC
v_gene: TRBV6-5; j_gene: TRBJ2-5; abundance: once; d_gene: .; CDR3aa: CASSYSWGIQETQYF; CDR3nt: TGTGCCAGCAGTTACTCGTGGGGGATTCAAGAGACCCAGTACTTC
v_gene: TRBV6-6; j_gene: TRBJ2-3; abundance: .; d_gene: TRBD1; CDR3aa: CASSYRQGTTDTQYF; CDR3nt: TGTGCCAGCAGTTACCGACAGGGTACGACAGATACGCAGTATTTT